The clone carrying this T cell receptor beta chain appeared many times. It was uncontrolled infection, other autoimmune disease, pregnancy or lactation that excluded patients. Clinical symptoms, serum thyroxine and TRAb, thyroid ultrasound and orbital computed tomography together formed the diagnostic basis. This entry comes from a study of T cells in Graves' hyperthyroidism and ophthalmopathy. Amplification of TCR beta CDR3 regions was performed using RNA transcripts as template. When the TCR CDR3 underwent first-round RT-PCR, the HTBI primer set was used. TCRdb reprocessed the multiplex PCR reads with MiXCR, giving one entry per CDR3 protein. The data show about 610,000 distinct CDR3 sequences, around 45% seen once. The V gene's germline CDR1 is SGHAT and CDR2 FQNNGV. This CDR3 comprises 12 residues. Between the trimmed V and J ends, which lost 4 bases and 6 bases, there was a span of 10 bases.

The TCR sequence derives from a woman aged 18-35 years with Graves' hyperthyroidism. V gene TRBV11-2 combines with J gene TRBJ2-7, with D possibly matching TRBD2 (6 bases). Input material: peripheral blood or thyroid tissue (not recorded which). The CDR3 DNA reads as TGTGCCAGCAGCTACCTCGGGGGCGAGCAGTACTTC. This gives the protein CASSYLGGEQYF.